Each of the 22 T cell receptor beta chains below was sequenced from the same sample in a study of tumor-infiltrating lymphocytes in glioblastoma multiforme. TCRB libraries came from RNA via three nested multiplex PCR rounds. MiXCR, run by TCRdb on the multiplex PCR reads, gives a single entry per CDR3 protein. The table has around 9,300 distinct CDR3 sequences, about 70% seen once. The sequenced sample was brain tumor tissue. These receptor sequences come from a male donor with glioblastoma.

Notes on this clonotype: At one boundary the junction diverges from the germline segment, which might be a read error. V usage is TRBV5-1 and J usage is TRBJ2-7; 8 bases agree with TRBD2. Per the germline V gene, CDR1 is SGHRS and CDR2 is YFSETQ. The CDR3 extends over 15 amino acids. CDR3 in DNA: TGCACCAGCAGCTTGGATACTAGCGGAACCTACGATCAGTACTTC. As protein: CTSSLDTSGTYDQYF.

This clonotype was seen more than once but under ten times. CDR3 amino acids: CASSLEALGLGVQHTDTQYF. DNA of the CDR3: TGTGCCAGCAGCTTAGAAGCTTTGGGACTAGGAGTCCAGCACACAGATACGCAGTATTTT. The genes are TRBV11-1 and TRBJ2-3; 8 bases line up with TRBD2. The CDR3 consists of 20 residues. The V gene end was trimmed by 1 base and the J gene end by 2 bases; junction bases not matched to a gene: 17. CDR1 and CDR2 from the germline V gene are SGHAT and FQDESV (reference sequence).

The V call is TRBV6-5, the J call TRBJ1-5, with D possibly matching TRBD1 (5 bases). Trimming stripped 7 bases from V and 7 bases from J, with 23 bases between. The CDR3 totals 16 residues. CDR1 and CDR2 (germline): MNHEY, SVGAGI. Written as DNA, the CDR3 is TGTGCCAGCAACCCGGGACGGACTCTCCGTGACCAGCCCCAGCATTTT. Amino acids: CASNPGRTLRDQPQHF.

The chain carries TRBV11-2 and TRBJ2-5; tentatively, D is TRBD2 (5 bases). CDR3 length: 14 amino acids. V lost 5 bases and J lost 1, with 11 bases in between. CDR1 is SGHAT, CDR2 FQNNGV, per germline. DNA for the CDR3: TGTGCCAGCAGCCCGACTATTACCCAAGAGACCCAGTACTTC. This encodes CASSPTITQETQYF.

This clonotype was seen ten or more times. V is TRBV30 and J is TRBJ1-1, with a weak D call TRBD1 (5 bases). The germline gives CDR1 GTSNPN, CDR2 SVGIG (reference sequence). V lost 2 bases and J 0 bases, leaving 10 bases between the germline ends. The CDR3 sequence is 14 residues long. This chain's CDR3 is CAWSWGSVNTEAFF. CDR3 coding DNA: TGTGCCTGGAGTTGGGGGTCGGTGAACACTGAAGCTTTCTTT.

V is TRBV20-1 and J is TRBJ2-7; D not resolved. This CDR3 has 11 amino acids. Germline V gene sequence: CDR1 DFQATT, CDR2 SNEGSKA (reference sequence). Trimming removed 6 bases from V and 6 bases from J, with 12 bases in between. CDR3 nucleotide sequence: TGCAGTGCCCCCAGGTTCGGCGAGCAGTACTTC. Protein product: CSAPRFGEQYF.

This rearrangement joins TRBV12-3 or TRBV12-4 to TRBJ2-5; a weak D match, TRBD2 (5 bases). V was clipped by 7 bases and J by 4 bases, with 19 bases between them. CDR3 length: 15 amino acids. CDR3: CASTPGWTRGETQYF. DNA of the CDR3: TGTGCCAGCACCCCCGGGTGGACCCGGGGAGAGACCCAGTACTTC.

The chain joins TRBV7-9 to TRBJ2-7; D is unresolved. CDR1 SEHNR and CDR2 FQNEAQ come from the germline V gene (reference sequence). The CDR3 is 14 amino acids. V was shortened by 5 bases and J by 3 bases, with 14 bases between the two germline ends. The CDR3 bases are TGTGCCAGCAGCCAAGACGGGTCCTTCTACGAGCAGTACTTC. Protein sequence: CASSQDGSFYEQYF. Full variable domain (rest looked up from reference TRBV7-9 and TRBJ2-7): DTGVSQNPRHKITKRGQNVTFRCDPISEHNRLYWYRQTLGQGPEFLTYFQNEAQLEKSRLLSDRFSAERPKGSFSTLEIQRTEQGDSAMYLCASSQDGSFYEQYFGPGTRLTVT.

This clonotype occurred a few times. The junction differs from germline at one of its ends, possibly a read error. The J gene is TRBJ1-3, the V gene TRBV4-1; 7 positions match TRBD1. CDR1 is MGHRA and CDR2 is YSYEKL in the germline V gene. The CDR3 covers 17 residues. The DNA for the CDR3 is TGTACCAGCAGCCAAGTTGTTGAGACAGGGCTTGGAAACACCATATATTTC. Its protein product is CTSSQVVETGLGNTIYF.

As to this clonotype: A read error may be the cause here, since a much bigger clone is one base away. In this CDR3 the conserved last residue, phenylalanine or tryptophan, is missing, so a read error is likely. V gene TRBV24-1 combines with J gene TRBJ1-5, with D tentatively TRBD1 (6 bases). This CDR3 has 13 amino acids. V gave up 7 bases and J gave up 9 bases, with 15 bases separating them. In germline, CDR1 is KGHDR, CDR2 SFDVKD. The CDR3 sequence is CATSPGGGSPQHL. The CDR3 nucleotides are TGTGCCACCAGCCCGGGGGGCGGTTCGCCCCAGCATCTT.

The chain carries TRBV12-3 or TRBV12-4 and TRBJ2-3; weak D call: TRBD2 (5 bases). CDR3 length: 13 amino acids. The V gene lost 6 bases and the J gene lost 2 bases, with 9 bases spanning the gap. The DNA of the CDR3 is TGTGCCAGCAGGCGCGGGTCCACAGATACGCAGTATTTT. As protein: CASRRGSTDTQYF.

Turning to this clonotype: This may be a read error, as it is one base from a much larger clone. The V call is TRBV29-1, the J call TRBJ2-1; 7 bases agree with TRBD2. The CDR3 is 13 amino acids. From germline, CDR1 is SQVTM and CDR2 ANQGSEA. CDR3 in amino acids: CSVVLASGNGQFF. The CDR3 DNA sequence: TGCAGCGTTGTACTAGCGTCGGGGAATGGGCAGTTCTTC.

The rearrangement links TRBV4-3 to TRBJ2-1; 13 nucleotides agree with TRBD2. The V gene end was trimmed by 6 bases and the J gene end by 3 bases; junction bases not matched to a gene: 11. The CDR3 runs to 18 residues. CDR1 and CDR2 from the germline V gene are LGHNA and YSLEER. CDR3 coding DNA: TGCGCCAGCAGACCCGGACTAGCGGGAGTGCTAGGCTACAATGAGCAGTTCTTC. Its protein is CASRPGLAGVLGYNEQFF.

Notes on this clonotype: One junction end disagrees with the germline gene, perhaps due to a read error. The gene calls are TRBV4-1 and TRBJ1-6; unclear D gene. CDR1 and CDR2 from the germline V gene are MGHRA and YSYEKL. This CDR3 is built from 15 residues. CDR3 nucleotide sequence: TGCACCAGCCAAAACCTGCCATCTAGGGTTTCACCCCTCCACTTT. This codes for CTSQNLPSRVSPLHF.

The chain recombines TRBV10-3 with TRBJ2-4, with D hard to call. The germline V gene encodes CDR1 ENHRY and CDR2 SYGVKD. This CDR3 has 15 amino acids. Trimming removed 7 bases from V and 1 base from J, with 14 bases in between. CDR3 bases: TGTGCCATCACTCCTTCCGGGTGGGCCAAAAACATTCAGTACTTC. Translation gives CAITPSGWAKNIQYF.

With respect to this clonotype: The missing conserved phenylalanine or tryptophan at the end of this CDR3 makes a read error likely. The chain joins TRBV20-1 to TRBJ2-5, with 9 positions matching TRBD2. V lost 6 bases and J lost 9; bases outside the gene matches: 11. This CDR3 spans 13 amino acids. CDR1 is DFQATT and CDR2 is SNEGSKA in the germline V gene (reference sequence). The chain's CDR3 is CSAVELAGVSQYC. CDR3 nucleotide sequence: TGCAGTGCCGTGGAGTTAGCGGGAGTGTCCCAGTACTGC.

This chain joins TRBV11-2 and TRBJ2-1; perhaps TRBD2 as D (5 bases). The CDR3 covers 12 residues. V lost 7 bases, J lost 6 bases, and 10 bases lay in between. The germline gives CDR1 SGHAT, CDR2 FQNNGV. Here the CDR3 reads CASTLSVNEQFF. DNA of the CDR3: TGTGCCAGCACCCTTAGCGTCAATGAGCAGTTCTTC.

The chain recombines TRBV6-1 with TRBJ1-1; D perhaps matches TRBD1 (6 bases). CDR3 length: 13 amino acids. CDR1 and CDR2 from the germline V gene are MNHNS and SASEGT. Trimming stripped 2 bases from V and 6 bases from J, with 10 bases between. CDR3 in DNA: TGTGCCAGCAGTGAAATACAGGGCTCTGAAGCTTTCTTT. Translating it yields CASSEIQGSEAFF.

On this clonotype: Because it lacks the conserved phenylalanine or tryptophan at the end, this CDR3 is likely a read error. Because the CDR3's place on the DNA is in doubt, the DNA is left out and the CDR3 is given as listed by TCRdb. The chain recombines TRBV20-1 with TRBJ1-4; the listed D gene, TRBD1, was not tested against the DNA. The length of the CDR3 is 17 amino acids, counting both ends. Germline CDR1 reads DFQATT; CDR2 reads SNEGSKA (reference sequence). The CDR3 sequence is CSARDRAGASTNEKLSI.

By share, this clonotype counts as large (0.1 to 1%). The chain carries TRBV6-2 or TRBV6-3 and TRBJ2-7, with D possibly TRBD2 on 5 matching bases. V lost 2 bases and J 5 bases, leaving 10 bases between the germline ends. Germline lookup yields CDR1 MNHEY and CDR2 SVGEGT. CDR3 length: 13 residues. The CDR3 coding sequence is TGTGCCAGCAGTTACCGGGAATACGACGAGCAGTACTTC. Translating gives CASSYREYDEQYF.

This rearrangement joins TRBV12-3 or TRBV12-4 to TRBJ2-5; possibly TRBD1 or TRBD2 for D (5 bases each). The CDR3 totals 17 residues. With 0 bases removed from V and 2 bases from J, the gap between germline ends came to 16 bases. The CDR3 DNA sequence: TGTGCCAGCAGTTTAGCCTCGGGACCGCCCCGGCAAGAGACCCAGTACTTC. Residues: CASSLASGPPRQETQYF.

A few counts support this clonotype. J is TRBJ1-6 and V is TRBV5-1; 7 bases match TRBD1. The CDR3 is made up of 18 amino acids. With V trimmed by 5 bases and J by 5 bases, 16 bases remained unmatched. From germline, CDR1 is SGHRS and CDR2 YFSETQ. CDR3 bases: TGCGCCAGCAGTTCCGTGTTCTTCGACAGGGCGAATAATTCACCCCTCCACTTT. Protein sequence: CASSSVFFDRANNSPLHF.